The clone carrying this TCR beta chain was observed a single time. These data belong to a study of blood T cell repertoires in COVID-19. Authors' methods: Reference gene primer amplification in the assay estimated nucleated cell counts. Measured with immunoSEQ multiplex PCR; TCRdb has only the in-frame clones, and not every one. The V and J calls and clone size are taken from that table; D and trimming were inferred from the DNA. The profile shows 30,000 or so clones, about 65% of them singletons. Germline CDR1 SGHVS, CDR2 FQNEAQ. V was shortened by 5 bases and J by 0 bases, with 10 bases between the two germline ends. This CDR3 comprises 14 residues.

The receptor's source is a human donor in a cohort sampled during active COVID-19. The sample consisted of peripheral blood. V is TRBV7-8 and J is TRBJ1-1; D is unresolved. CDR3 sequence (DNA): TGTGCCAGCAGCCGGTACATTATGAACACTGAAGCTTTCTTT. Translating it yields CASSRYIMNTEAFF.